Each of the 7 T cell receptor beta chains below was sequenced from the same sample in a study of blood T cell repertoires in COVID-19. Sequenced by immunoSEQ multiplex PCR; TCRdb stores in-frame clones only, minus some. There are more than 150,000 clones in the sample; 80% to 90% occur only once, and roughly 12% lies in the top ten. Sequenced input: peripheral blood. Every receptor here comes from a woman older than 75 with COVID-19, enrolled during active disease.

The chain carries TRBV7-2 and TRBJ1-1; 7 nucleotides line up with TRBD1. Trimming removed 10 bases from V and 5 bases from J; junction bases left unmatched: 10. There are 13 residues in the CDR3. The germline CDR1 and CDR2 sequences are SGHTA and FQGNSA. CDR3 nucleotide sequence: TGTGCCAACAGGGGACTTCGGTTAACTGAAGCTTTCTTT. Amino acid sequence: CANRGLRLTEAFF.

J is TRBJ1-4 and V is TRBV4-3, with a possible D match to TRBD1 (5 bases). The V gene's germline CDR1 is LGHNA and CDR2 YSLEER. This CDR3 contains 15 residues. V lost 4 bases to trimming and J lost 0 bases, with 9 bases between them. CDR3 loop: CASSPDRATNEKLFF. For the CDR3, the DNA is TGCGCCAGCAGCCCTGACAGAGCAACTAATGAAAAACTGTTTTTT.

This chain links TRBV13 with TRBJ2-1, with 7 positions matching TRBD1. J was trimmed by 2 bases and V by 1 base; bases with no gene match: 8. Germline V lookup: CDR1 PRHDT, CDR2 FYEKMQ (reference sequence). The CDR3 is 17 residues long. The CDR3 loop reads CASSLAREGGPYNEQFF. CDR3 sequence (DNA): TGTGCCAGCAGCTTAGCCAGGGAAGGGGGCCCCTACAATGAGCAGTTCTTC.

In this sample, this clone turned up once. The chain uses TRBV6-6 and TRBJ1-5; D remains unclear. The CDR3 length is 13 residues. Germline V lookup: CDR1 MNHNY, CDR2 SVGAGI (reference sequence). V lost 2 bases and J lost 1, with 3 bases in between. CDR3 residues: CASSYGSNQPQHF. The CDR3 DNA reads as TGTGCCAGCAGTTACGGCAGCAATCAGCCCCAGCATTTT.

V is TRBV6-2 or TRBV6-3 and J is TRBJ2-2; weak D call: TRBD2 (6 bases). Germline values: CDR1 MNHEY, CDR2 SVGEGT. The length of the CDR3 is 13 residues. V lost 6 bases, J lost 7 bases, and 12 bases lay in between. CDR3 protein: CASSLSGFGELFF. CDR3 bases: TGTGCCAGCAGCCTCAGCGGGTTCGGGGAGCTGTTTTTT.

This clone was recorded only once. The rearrangement uses TRBV23-1 and TRBJ2-1, with 10 bases fitting TRBD2. TRBV23-1 is known as an ORF, though its function is uncertain. J was trimmed by 1 base and V by 0 bases; bases with no gene match: 6. This CDR3 contains 18 residues. The CDR3 loop is CASSQSRGSGRSYNEQFF. CDR3 sequence (DNA): TGCGCCAGCAGTCAATCTAGGGGTAGCGGGAGGTCCTACAATGAGCAGTTCTTC.

This clone was detected once. The chain joins TRBV5-6 to TRBJ2-7, with no clear D. The CDR3 sequence is 13 residues long. V was clipped by 2 bases and J by 0 bases, with 6 bases between them. Germline-derived CDR1 and CDR2 are SGHDT and YYEEEE. CDR3 amino acids: CASSFQSSYEQYF. CDR3 nucleotide sequence: TGTGCCAGCAGCTTCCAGTCCTCCTACGAGCAGTACTTC. The entire variable domain, with the rest obtained from reference TRBV5-6 and TRBJ2-7, is as follows: DAGVTQSPTHLIKTRGQQVTLRCSPKSGHDTVSWYQQALGQGPQFIFQYYEEEERQRGNFPDRFSGHQFPNYSSELNVNALLLGDSALYLCASSFQSSYEQYFGPGTRLTVT.